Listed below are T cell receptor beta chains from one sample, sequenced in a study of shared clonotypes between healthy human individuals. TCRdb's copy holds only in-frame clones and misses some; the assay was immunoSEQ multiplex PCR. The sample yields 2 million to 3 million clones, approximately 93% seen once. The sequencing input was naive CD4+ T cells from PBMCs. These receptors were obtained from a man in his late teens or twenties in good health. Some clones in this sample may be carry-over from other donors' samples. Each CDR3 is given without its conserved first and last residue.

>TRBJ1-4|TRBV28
ASSGGWGGINEKLF
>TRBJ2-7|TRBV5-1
ASSPGDRGYEQY
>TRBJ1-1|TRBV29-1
SVDGRNTEAF
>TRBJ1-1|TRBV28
ASRAGSRNAEAF
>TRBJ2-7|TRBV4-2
ASSQIQGQGILYEQY
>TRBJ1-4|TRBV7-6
ASSLGLGEKLF
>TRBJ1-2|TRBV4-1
ASRLSTALHYGYT
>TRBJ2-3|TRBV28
ASSSPGQGTDTQY
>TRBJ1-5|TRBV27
ASKDSGSNQPQH
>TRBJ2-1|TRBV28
ASSQHSGPPSGVQF
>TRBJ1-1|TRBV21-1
ASSKKEGRDTEAF
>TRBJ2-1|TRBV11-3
ASSRASYNEQF
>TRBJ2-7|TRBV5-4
ASSLAGWSYEQY
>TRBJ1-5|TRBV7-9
ASSQTGNQPQH
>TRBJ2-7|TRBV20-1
SARIVYEQY
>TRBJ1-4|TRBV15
ATSRVSQGEKLF
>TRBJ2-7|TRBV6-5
ASSETSGRAREQY
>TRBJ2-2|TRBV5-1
ASSRSTPQPTGELF
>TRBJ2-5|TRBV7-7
ASSLRGGTSQETQY
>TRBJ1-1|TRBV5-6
ASSWDRNTEAF
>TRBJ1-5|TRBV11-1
ASSPGSGPQH
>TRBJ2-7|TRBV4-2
ASSQGFSTAYEQY
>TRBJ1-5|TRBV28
ATSGQGYNQPQH
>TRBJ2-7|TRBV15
ATSRTLDGRYEQY
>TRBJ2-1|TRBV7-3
ASSPAPLAGALREQF
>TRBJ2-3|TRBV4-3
ASSHPAGGRAPDTQY
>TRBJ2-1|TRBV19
ASSSSYRANEQF
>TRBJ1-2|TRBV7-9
ASSLGSPTGGYGYT
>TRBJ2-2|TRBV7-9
ASSLVTLRDMRTGELF
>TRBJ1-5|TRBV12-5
ASGLVRFSNQPQH
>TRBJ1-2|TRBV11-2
ASSSLGWTAYGYT
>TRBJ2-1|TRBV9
ASSVATHNEQF
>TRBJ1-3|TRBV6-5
ASSYVSGSGGNTIY
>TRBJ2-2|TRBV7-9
ASSEYATDGELF
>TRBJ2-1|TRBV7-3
ASSQSTTSGRAEQF
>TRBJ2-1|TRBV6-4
ASSDGPAGGLYNEQF
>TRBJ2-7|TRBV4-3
ASSLRRRQGFNPSSYEQY
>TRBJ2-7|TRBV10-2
ASSGTGGTYEQY
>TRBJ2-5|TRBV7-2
ASSLYPGQGGETQY
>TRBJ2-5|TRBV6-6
ASSYTRTSETQY
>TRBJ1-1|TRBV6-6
ASSYRGNTEAF
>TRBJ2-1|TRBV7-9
ASSPGGQGAREQF
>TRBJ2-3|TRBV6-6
ASSYSRHTDTQY
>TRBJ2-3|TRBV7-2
ASSSLGLALTDTQY
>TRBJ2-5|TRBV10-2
ASSESRGASGNQETQY
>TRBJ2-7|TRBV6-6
ASSALRDTQNEQY
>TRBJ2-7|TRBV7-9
ASSSEWAEQY
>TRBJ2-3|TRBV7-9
ASSRDRKSTDTQY
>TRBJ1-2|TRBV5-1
ASSLSTGLIYGYT
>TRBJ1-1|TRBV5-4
ASSLAGQMNTEAF
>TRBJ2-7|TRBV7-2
ASSLRALYEQY
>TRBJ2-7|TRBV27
ASSLVGGSYEQY
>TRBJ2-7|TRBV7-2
ASSLDRDSTYEQY
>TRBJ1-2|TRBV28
ASSPPGVYGYT
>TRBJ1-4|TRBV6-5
ASRTEGAGNEKLF
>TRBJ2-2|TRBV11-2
ASSLVLGLAGTGELF
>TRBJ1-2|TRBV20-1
SAPGNYGYT
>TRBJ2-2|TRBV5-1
ASSLDGGTGELF
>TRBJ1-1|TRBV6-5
ATHGTVNTEAF